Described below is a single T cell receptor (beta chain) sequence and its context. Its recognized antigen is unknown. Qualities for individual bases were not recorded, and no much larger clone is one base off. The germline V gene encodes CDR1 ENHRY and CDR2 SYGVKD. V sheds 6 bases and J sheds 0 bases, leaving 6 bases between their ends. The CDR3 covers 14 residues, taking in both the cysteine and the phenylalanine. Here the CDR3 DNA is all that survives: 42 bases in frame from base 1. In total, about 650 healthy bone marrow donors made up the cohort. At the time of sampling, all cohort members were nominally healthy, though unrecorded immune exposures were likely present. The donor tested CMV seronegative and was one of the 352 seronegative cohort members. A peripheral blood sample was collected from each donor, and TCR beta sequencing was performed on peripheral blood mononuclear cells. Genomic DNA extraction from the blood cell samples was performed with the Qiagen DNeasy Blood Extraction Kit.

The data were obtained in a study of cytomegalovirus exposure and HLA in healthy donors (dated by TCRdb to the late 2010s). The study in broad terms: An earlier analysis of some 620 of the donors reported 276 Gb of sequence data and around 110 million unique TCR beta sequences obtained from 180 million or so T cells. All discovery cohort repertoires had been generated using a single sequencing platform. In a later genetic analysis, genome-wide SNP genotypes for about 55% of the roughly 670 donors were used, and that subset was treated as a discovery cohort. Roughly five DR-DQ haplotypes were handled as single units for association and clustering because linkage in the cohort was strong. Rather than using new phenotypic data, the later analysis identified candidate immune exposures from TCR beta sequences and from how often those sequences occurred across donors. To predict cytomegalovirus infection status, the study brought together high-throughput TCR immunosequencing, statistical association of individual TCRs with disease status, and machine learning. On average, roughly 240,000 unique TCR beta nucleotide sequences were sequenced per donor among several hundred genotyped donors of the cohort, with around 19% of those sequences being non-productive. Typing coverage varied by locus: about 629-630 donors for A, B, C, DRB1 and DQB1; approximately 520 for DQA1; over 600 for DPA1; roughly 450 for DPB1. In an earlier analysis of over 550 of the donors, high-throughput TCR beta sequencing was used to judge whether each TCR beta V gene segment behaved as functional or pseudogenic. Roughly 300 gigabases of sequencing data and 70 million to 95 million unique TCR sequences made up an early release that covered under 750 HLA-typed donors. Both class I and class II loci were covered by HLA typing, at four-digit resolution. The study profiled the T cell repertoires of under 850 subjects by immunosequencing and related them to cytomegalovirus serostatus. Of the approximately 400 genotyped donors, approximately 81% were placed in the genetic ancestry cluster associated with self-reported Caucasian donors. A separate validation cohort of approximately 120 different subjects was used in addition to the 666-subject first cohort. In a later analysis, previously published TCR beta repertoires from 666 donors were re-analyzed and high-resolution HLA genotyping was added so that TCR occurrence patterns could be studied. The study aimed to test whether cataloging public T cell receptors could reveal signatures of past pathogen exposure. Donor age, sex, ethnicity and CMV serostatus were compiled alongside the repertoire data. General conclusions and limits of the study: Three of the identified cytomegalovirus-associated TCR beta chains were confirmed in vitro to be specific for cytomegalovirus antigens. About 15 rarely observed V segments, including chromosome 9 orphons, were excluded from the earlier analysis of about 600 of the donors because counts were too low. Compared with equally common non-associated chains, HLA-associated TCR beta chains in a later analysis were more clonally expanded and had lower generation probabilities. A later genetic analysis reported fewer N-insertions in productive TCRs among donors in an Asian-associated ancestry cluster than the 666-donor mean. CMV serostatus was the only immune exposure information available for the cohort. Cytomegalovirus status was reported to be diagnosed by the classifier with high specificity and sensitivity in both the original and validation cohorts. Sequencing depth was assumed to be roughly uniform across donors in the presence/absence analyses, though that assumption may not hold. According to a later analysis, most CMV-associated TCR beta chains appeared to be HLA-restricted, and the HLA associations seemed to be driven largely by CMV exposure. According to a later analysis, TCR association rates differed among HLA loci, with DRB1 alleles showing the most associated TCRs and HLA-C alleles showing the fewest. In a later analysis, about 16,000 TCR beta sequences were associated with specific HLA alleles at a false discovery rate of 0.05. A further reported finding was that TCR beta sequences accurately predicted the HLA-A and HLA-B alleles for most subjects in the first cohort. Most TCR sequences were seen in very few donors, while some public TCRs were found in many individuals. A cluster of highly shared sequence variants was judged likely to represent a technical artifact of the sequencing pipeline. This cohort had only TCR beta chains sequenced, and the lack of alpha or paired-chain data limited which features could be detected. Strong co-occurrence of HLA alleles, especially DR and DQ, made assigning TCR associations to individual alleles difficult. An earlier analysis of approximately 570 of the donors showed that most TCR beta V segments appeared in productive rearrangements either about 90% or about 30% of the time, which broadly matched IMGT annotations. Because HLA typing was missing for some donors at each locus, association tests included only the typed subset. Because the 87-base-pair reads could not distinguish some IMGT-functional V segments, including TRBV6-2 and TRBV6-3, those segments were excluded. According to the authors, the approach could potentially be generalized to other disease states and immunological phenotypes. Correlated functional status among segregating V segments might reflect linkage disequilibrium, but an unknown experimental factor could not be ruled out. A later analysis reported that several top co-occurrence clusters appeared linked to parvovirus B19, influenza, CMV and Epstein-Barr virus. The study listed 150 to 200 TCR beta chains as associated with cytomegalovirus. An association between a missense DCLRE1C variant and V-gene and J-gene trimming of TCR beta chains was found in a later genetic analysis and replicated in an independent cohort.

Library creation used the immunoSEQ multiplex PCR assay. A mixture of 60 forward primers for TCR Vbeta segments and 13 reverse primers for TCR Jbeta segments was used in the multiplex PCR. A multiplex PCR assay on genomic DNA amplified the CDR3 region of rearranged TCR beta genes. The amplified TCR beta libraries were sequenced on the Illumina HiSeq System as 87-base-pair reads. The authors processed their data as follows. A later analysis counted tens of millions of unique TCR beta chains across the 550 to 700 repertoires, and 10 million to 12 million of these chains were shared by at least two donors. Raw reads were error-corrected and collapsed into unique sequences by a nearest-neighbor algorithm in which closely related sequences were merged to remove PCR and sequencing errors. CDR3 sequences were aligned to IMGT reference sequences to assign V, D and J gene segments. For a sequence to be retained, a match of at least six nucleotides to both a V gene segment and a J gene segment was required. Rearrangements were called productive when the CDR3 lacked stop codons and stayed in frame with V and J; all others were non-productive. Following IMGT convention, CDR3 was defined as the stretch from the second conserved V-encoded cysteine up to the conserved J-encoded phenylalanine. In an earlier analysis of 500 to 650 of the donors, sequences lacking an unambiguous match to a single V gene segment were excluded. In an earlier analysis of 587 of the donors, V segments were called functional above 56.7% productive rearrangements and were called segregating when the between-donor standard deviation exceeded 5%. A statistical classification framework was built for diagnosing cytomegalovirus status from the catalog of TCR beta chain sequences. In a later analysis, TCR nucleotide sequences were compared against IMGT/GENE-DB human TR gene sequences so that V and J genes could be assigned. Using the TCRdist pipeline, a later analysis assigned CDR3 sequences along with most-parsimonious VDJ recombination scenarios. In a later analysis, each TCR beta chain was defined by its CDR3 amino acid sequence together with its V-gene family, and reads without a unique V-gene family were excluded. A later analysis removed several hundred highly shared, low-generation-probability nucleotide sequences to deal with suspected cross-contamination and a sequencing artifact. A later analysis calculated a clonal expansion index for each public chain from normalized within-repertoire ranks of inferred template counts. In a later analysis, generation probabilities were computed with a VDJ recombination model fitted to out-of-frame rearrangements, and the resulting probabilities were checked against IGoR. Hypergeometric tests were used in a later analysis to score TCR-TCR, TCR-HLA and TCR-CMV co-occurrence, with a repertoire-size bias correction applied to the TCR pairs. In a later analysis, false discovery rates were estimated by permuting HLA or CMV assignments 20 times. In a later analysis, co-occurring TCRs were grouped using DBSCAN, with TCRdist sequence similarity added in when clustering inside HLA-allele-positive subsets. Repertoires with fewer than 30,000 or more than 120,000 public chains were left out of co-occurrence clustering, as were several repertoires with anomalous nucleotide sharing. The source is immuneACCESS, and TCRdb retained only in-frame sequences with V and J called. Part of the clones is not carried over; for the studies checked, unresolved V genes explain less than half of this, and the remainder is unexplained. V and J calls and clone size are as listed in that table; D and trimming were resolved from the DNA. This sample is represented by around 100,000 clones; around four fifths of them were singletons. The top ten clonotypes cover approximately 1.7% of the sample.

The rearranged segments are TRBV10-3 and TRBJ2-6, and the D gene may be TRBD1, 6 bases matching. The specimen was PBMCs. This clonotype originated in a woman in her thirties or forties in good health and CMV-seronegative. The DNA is TGTGCCATCAGGGACAGCTCTGGGGCCAACGTCCTGACTTTC. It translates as CAIRDSSGANVLTF.